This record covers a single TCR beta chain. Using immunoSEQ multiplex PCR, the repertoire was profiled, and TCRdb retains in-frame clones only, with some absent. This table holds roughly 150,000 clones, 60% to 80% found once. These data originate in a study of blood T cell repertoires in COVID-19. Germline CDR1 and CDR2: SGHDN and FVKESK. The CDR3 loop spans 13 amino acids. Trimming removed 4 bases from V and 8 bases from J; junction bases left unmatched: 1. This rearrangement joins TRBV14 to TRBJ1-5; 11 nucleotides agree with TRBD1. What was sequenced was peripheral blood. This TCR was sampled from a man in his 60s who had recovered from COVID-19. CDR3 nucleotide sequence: TGTGCCAGCAGCCGGGGACAGGGGGAGCCCCAGCATTTT. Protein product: CASSRGQGEPQHF.